Sequencing of this T cell receptor (beta chain) was carried out in a study of blood T cell repertoires in COVID-19. Study context: Acute and convalescent COVID-19 specimens originated in the United States, Italy and Spain.

Methods used by the authors: Cell counts per sample came from amplifying reference gene primers. Assay: immunoSEQ multiplex PCR; the TCRdb copy retains only in-frame clones and omits some. V and J calls and clone size are copied from that table; D and trimming were computed from the DNA. The data hold under 300,000 clones, with 84% observed a single time. This CDR3 is 12 amino acids long. Trimming at V came to 9 bases and at J to 5 bases, leaving 5 bases not matched to a gene. CDR1 is SGHKS and CDR2 is YYEKEE in the germline V gene (reference sequence). This chain links TRBV5-5 with TRBJ2-1; 7 bases map to TRBD1. Sequenced input: peripheral blood. The sequence was obtained from a woman aged 40-49 years who had recovered from COVID-19. The chain's CDR3 is CATLTGNNEQFF. CDR3 nucleotide sequence: TGTGCCACCCTGACAGGGAACAATGAGCAGTTCTTC. The complete variable domain, with remaining parts taken from reference TRBV5-5 and TRBJ2-1, reads DAGVTQSPTHLIKTRGQQVTLRCSPISGHKSVSWYQQVLGQGPQFIFQYYEKEERGRGNFPDRFSARQFPNYSSELNVNALLLGDSALYLCATLTGNNEQFFGPGTRLTVL.